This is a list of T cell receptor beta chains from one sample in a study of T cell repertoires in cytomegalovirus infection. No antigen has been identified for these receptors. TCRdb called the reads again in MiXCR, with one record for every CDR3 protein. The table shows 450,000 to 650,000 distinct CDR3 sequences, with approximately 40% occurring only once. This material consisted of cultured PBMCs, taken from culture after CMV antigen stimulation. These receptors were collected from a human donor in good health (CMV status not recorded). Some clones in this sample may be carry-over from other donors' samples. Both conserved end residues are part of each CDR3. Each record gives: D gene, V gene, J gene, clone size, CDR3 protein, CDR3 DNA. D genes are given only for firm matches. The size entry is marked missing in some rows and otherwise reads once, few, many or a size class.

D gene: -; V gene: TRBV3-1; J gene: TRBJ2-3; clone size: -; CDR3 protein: CASSQGDSYSTDTQYF; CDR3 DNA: TGTGCCAGCAGCCAAGGGGACTCATATAGCACAGATACGCAGTATTTT
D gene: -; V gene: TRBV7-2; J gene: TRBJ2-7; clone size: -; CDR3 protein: CASSFRPGTGEQYF; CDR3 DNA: TGTGCCAGCAGCTTTCGCCCCGGCACAGGGGAGCAGTACTTC
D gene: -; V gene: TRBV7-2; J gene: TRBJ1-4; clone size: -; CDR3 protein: CASSLVESEKLFF; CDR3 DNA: TGTGCCAGCAGCTTAGTCGAAAGTGAAAAACTGTTTTTT
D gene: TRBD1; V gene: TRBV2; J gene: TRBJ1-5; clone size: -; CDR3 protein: CASSFQGVGQPQHF; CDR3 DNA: TGTGCCAGCAGCTTTCAGGGGGTGGGCCAGCCCCAGCATTTT
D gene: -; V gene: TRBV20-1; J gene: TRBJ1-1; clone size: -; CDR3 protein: CSASAGFTEAFF; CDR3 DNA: TGCAGTGCTAGTGCAGGGTTCACTGAAGCTTTCTTT
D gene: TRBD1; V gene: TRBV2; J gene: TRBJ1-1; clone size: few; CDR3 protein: CASSEESGGTEAFF; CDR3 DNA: TGTGCCAGCAGTGAAGAATCAGGGGGCACTGAAGCTTTCTTT
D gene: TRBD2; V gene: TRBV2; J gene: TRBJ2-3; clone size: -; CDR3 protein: CASRWSGEGTDTQYF; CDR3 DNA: TGTGCCAGCAGGTGGAGCGGGGAAGGCACAGATACGCAGTATTTT
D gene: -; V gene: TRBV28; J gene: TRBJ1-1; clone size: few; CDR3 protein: CASSLWAGNTEAFF; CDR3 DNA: TGTGCCAGCAGTTTATGGGCCGGGAACACTGAAGCTTTCTTT
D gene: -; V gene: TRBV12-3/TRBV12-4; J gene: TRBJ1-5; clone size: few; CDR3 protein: CASSPSDQVNQPQHF; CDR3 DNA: TGTGCCAGCAGTCCCTCCGACCAAGTCAATCAGCCCCAGCATTTT
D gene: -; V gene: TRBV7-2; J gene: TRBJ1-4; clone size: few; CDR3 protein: CASSSHRSSNEKLFF; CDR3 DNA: TGTGCCAGCAGCTCCCACCGATCGTCTAATGAAAAACTGTTTTTT
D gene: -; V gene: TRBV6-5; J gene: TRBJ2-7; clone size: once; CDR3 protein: CASSWGVHSYEQYF; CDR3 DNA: TGTGCCAGCAGTTGGGGGGTACACTCCTACGAGCAGTACTTC
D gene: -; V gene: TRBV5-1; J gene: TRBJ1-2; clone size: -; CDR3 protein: CASSLSDGTYGYTF; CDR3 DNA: TGCGCCAGCAGCTTGTCCGACGGCACCTATGGCTACACCTTC
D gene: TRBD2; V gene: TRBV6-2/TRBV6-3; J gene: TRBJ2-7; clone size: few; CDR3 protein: CASILAGGYEQYF; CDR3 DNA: TGTGCCAGCATCCTAGCGGGGGGCTACGAGCAGTACTTC
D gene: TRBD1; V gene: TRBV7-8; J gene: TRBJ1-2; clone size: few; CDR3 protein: CASSFPRDRIGINYGYTF; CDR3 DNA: TGTGCCAGCAGCTTTCCTCGGGACAGGATAGGGATTAACTATGGCTACACCTTC
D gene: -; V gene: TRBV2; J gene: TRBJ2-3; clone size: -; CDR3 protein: CASKLDGGTDTQYF; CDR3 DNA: TGTGCCAGCAAGCTGGACGGGGGCACAGATACGCAGTATTTT
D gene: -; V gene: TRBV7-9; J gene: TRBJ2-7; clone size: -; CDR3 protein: CASSLVGGRGEQYF; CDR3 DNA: TGTGCCAGCAGCTTAGTGGGGGGTAGGGGCGAGCAGTACTTC
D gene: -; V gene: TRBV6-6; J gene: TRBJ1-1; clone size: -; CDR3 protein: CASSYPPTIMNTEAFF; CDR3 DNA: TGTGCCAGCAGTTACCCTCCGACGATCATGAACACTGAAGCTTTCTTT
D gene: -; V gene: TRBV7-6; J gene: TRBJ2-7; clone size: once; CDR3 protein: CASSHSVGRSSYEQYF; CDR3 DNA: TGTGCCAGCAGCCACAGTGTAGGACGGAGCTCCTACGAGCAGTACTTC
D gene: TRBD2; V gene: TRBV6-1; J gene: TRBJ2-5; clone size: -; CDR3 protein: CASSERLAGAYQETQYF; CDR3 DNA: TGTGCCAGCAGTGAAAGACTAGCGGGGGCCTACCAAGAGACCCAGTACTTC
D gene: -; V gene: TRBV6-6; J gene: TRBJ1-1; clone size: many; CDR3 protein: CASSYSGPPTEAFF; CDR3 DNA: TGTGCCAGCAGTTACTCCGGGCCCCCGACAGAAGCTTTCTTT